This TCR beta chain is drawn from a study of blood T cells in healthy people across ages. Study observations and caveats: Higher diversity and more naive CD4+ cells were features of long-lived donors, compared to aged donors.

Concerning this clonotype: The target antigen is unknown.

Losses at the gene ends were 5 bases for V and 2 bases for J; bases not matched to a gene: 6. From germline, CDR1 is SGHRS and CDR2 YFSETQ. This CDR3 contains 16 residues. A sample-barcoded 5' primer and a J-beta primer mix were used in a second PCR of roughly 6 to 11 cycles. TCRdb reanalysed the 5' RACE reads using MiXCR and keeps one entry per CDR3 protein. Among more than 700,000 distinct CDR3 sequences listed, approximately 55% were seen once. The chain carries TRBV5-1 and TRBJ2-2, with 10 nucleotides matching TRBD2. This TCR came from a man older than 75 in good health. The specimen was blood. The CDR3 DNA is TGCGCCAGCAGGAGGGGACTAGCGTCTAACACCGGGGAGCTGTTTTTT. It translates to CASRRGLASNTGELFF.